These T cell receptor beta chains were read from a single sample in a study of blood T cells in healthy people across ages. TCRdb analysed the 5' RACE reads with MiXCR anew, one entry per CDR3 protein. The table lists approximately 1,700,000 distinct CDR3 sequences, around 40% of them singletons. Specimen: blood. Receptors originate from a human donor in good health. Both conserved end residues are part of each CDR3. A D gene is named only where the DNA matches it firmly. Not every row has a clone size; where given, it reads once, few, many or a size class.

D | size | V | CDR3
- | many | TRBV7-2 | CASSLGWAKNIQYF
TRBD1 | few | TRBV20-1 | CSASISGTGNYGYTF
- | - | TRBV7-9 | CASSLVAGTGLLEQYF
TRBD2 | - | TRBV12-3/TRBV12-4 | CASSPIEVAGGRGETQYF
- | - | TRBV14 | CASSQNMNGEQYF
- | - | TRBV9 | CASSVDPGIVNEQFF
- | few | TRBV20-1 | CSAREHFSGNTIYF
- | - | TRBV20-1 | CSANPGANQPQHF
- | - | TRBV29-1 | CSVLGLGEKLFF
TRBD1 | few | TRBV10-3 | CAISADRESDTQYF
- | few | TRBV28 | CASSPVGPSYEQYF
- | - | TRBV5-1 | CASSLEPGGNTEAFF
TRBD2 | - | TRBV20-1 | CSAAQTSDTQYF
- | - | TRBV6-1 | CASIVSGATDYGYTF
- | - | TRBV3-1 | CASSQDTGPLSQPQHF
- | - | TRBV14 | CASSRGAAATQYF
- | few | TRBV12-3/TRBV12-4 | CASSLIGAARQEQFF